These 29 T cell receptor beta chains came from one sample sequenced in a study of blood T cell repertoires in COVID-19. This table comes from immunoSEQ multiplex PCR, and its TCRdb copy is limited to in-frame clones, with some not included. The repertoire holds approximately 220,000 clones, with over 75% as singletons. Source material: peripheral blood. These receptors were taken from a woman aged 80 or over with acute or convalescent COVID-19.

J is TRBJ2-7 and V is TRBV2; no reliable D call. The CDR3 contains 11 residues. V dropped 3 bases and J dropped 7 bases, with 7 bases sitting between them. Germline values: CDR1 SNHLY, CDR2 FYNNEI. DNA of the CDR3: TGTGCCAGCAGTGACCTCGTAGAGCAGTACTTC. Translation gives CASSDLVEQYF.

The genes are TRBV25-1 and TRBJ1-1, with a tentative D call TRBD1 (6 bases). This CDR3 spans 14 amino acids. Germline lookup yields CDR1 MGHDK and CDR2 SYGVNS. The germline V and J ends were trimmed by 5 bases and 1 base, with 11 bases remaining between them. In DNA, the CDR3 is TGTGCCAGCAGTATCGACAGGACGAACACTGAAGCTTTCTTT. This sequence encodes CASSIDRTNTEAFF.

This chain links TRBV27 with TRBJ2-1; TRBD2 might be the D (5 bases). Germline-derived CDR1 and CDR2 are MNHEY and SMNVEV (reference sequence). This CDR3 has 14 amino acids. Trimming took off 3 bases at V and 5 bases at J, with 11 bases between the two ends. CDR3 protein: CASSLYTRDNEQFF. The CDR3 nucleotides are TGTGCCAGCAGTTTGTACACGAGGGACAATGAGCAGTTCTTC.

The rearrangement links TRBV7-2 to TRBJ2-2; TRBD2 aligns across 12 bases. Germline assignment: CDR1 SGHTA and CDR2 FQGNSA. Losses at the gene ends were 0 bases for V and 4 bases for J; bases not matched to a gene: 9. This CDR3 comprises 19 residues. CDR3 DNA: TGTGCCAGCAGCTTAGCGCCCGGACTAGCGGGGTCCTTCACCGGGGAGCTGTTTTTT. Translation: CASSLAPGLAGSFTGELFF.

The gene calls are TRBV7-2 and TRBJ2-7; TRBD2 aligns across 15 bases. V dropped 4 bases and J dropped 7; count of bases not matched to a gene: 8. The CDR3 is made up of 16 amino acids. Germline V lookup: CDR1 SGHTA, CDR2 FQGNSA. CDR3 DNA sequence: TGTGCCAGCAGCTCCAGGACTAGCGGGGGGGCTTGGGAGCAGTACTTC. Translating it yields CASSSRTSGGAWEQYF.

CDR3 DNA sequence: TGCGCCAGCAGCTTCGAGGGTACGACTAATGAAAAACTGTTTTTT. Protein: CASSFEGTTNEKLFF. The chain is built from TRBV5-1 and TRBJ1-4; no clear D. V was pared by 2 bases and J by 2 bases, with 10 bases between. The CDR3 runs to 15 residues. CDR1 is SGHRS and CDR2 is YFSETQ in the germline V gene.

The chain recombines TRBV2 with TRBJ1-2; 9 positions agree with TRBD1. Germline V lookup: CDR1 SNHLY, CDR2 FYNNEI. The CDR3 runs to 16 residues. With V trimmed by 5 bases and J by 5 bases, 12 bases remained unmatched. CDR3 bases: TGTGCCAGCAGTCAAACCGGGACAGGGTCCTTTTATGGCTACACCTTC. Translated, it gives CASSQTGTGSFYGYTF.

The count of this clone is one. The rearrangement joins TRBV3-1 (or the pseudogene TRBV3-2) to TRBJ2-1; D may be TRBD2 (5 bases). The germline V and J ends were trimmed by 4 bases and 5 bases, with 18 bases remaining between them. Germline V lookup: CDR1 LGHDT, CDR2 YNNKEL (reference sequence). This CDR3 spans 16 amino acids. In DNA, the CDR3 is TGTGCCAGCAGCCCCGTAAGTCTAGCAATCAACAATGAGCAGTTCTTC. Translating it yields CASSPVSLAINNEQFF.

This rearrangement joins TRBV4-2 to TRBJ1-5; the D gene is possibly TRBD1 (5 bases). The V end was cut by 4 bases, the J end by 3 bases, with 16 bases between. The CDR3 is 16 amino acids. Germline V lookup: CDR1 LGHNA, CDR2 YNFKEQ. The DNA of the CDR3 is TGTGCCAGCAGCCGGCGCGCGGACACTAACAATCAGCCCCAGCATTTT. Translated: CASSRRADTNNQPQHF.

This clone was seen a few times. The V and J genes are TRBV7-2 and TRBJ1-5, with 10 bases lining up with TRBD1. J gave up 5 bases and V 0 bases, and 4 bases lay outside the gene matches. The CDR3 has 16 residues. Germline V gene data show CDR1 as SGHTA and CDR2 as FQGNSA. CDR3 sequence (DNA): TGTGCCAGCAGCTTAGCGGGGGGGACAGGGGATCAGCCCCAGCATTTT. Its translation is CASSLAGGTGDQPQHF.

The chain is built from TRBV29-1 and TRBJ1-3; D gene uncertain. Germline-derived CDR1 and CDR2 are SQVTM and ANQGSEA. V shed 1 base and J shed 0 bases, with 4 bases lying between them. The CDR3 length is 13 residues. Here the CDR3 reads CSVEVASGNTIYF. In nucleotides, the CDR3 is TGCAGCGTTGAAGTAGCCTCTGGAAACACCATATATTTT.

This chain uses TRBV19 with TRBJ2-7; 12 bases agree with TRBD2. Germline lookup yields CDR1 LNHDA and CDR2 SQIVND (reference sequence). With V trimmed by 3 bases and J by 2 bases, 5 bases remained unmatched. The CDR3 totals 16 residues. CDR3 bases: TGTGCCAGTAGTATCGCGGGACTAGCGGGCACCTACGAGCAGTACTTC. This gives the protein CASSIAGLAGTYEQYF.

V and J are TRBV5-8 and TRBJ2-2, with D perhaps TRBD1 (5 bases). Trimming took 0 bases from V and 1 from J, leaving 7 bases between them. The V gene's germline CDR1 is SGHTS and CDR2 YDEGEE. The CDR3 runs to 15 residues. The CDR3 DNA is TGTGCCAGCAGCTTGGACAGGAAGAACACCGGGGAGCTGTTTTTT. It codes for CASSLDRKNTGELFF.

CDR3: CASSARPETGNNEQFF. CDR3 bases: TGTGCCAGCAGCGCCCGTCCCGAGACAGGGAACAATGAGCAGTTCTTC. V gene TRBV5-5 combines with J gene TRBJ2-1; the match to TRBD1 covers 7 bases. CDR3 length: 16 residues. Germline V gene lookup returns CDR1 SGHKS and CDR2 YYEKEE (reference sequence). V dropped 4 bases and J dropped 5; count of bases not matched to a gene: 12.

This clone has more than one count but fewer than ten. The chain uses TRBV5-4 and TRBJ1-2; D gene unclear. CDR1 is SGHNT, CDR2 YYREEE, per germline (reference sequence). The CDR3 sequence is 13 residues long. V dropped 5 bases and J dropped 0 bases, with 8 bases sitting between them. The CDR3 region has the DNA TGTGCCAGCAGTGGCAGAACTAACTATGGCTACACCTTC. Translation: CASSGRTNYGYTF.

The chain combines TRBV6-5 with TRBJ1-2, with D possibly matching TRBD1 (5 bases). The germline V gene encodes CDR1 MNHEY and CDR2 SVGAGI. The CDR3 consists of 13 residues. Trimming stripped 6 bases from V and 1 base from J, with 9 bases between. The CDR3 is CASSQTDNYGYTF. Written as DNA, the CDR3 is TGTGCCAGCAGCCAGACAGATAACTATGGCTACACCTTC.

V usage is TRBV19 and J usage is TRBJ2-3, with D possibly matching TRBD2 (5 bases). Trimming removed 3 bases at V and 5 bases at J, with 6 bases between. CDR1 and CDR2 from the germline V gene are LNHDA and SQIVND (reference sequence). This CDR3 comprises 12 residues. CDR3 coding DNA: TGTGCCAGTAGTATCGGGATAGATACGCAGTATTTT. It translates to CASSIGIDTQYF.

This clone was seen a handful of times. The gene calls are TRBV9 and TRBJ1-5; 9 nucleotides agree with TRBD1. This CDR3 is 15 amino acids long. The V segment lost 2 bases and the J segment 7 bases; nucleotides outside the gene matches: 7. Germline V gene data show CDR1 as SGDLS and CDR2 as YYNGEE. CDR3 DNA sequence: TGTGCCAGCAGCGTGGGGGACAGGGTTGGACAGCCCCAGCATTTT. It translates to CASSVGDRVGQPQHF.

The chain uses TRBV28 and TRBJ2-5; 12 bases line up with TRBD1. The germline gives CDR1 MDHEN, CDR2 SYDVKM. The CDR3 has 16 residues. Trimming at V came to 3 bases and at J to 5 bases, leaving 7 bases not matched to a gene. This CDR3 reads CASSLGGTGGWETQYF. The CDR3 region has the DNA TGTGCCAGCAGTTTGGGAGGGACAGGGGGCTGGGAGACCCAGTACTTC.

The V gene is TRBV4-2, the J gene TRBJ2-2, with a tentative D call TRBD2 (6 bases). The CDR3 is made up of 18 amino acids. Trimming left V 0 bases short and J 5 bases short, with 19 bases between. Germline CDR1 reads LGHNA; CDR2 reads YNFKEQ. This CDR3 is CASSQDLGGSVGTGELFF. The DNA of the CDR3 is TGTGCCAGCAGCCAAGATCTCGGGGGAAGCGTGGGGACCGGGGAGCTGTTTTTT.

There are a few counts of this clone. The chain carries TRBV19 and TRBJ1-4, with 8 nucleotides matching TRBD1. With V trimmed by 6 bases and J by 4 bases, 4 bases remained unmatched. Germline V gene data show CDR1 as LNHDA and CDR2 as SQIVND (reference sequence). This CDR3 comprises 14 residues. The CDR3 loop reads CASSDRGLNEKLFF. CDR3 nucleotide sequence: TGTGCCAGTAGCGACAGGGGCCTTAATGAAAAACTGTTTTTT.

This rearrangement joins TRBV11-2 to TRBJ2-2; TRBD1 agrees at 8 bases. This CDR3 has 16 amino acids. CDR1 is SGHAT and CDR2 is FQNNGV in the germline V gene. The V gene end was trimmed by 5 bases and the J gene end by 3 bases; junction bases not matched to a gene: 8. The CDR3 nucleotides read TGTGCCAGCAGCATATCAGGGGGCGCGGACACCGGGGAGCTGTTTTTT. Translation: CASSISGGADTGELFF.

The genes are TRBV9 and TRBJ2-6; D possibly corresponds to TRBD1 (5 bases). CDR1 and CDR2 from the germline V gene are SGDLS and YYNGEE. This CDR3 contains 15 residues. V was shortened by 3 bases and J by 7 bases, with 14 bases between the two germline ends. In nucleotides, the CDR3 is TGTGCCAGCAGCGAGGCGGAACAGGTAGCCAACGTCCTGACTTTC. This translates into CASSEAEQVANVLTF.

The count of this clone is one. The V and J genes are TRBV6-6 and TRBJ2-7; D possibly corresponds to TRBD1 (5 bases). CDR3 length: 15 amino acids. Germline assignment: CDR1 MNHNY and CDR2 SVGAGI (reference sequence). V lost 5 bases to trimming and J lost 2 bases, with 16 bases between them. CDR3 protein: CASSPQVPLTYEQYF. The DNA of the CDR3 is TGTGCCAGCAGTCCACAGGTCCCGCTGACCTACGAGCAGTACTTC.

There are a few counts of this clone. This sequence joins TRBV10-3 and TRBJ1-6, with 9 bases matching TRBD1. CDR3 length: 14 amino acids. Germline V gene lookup returns CDR1 ENHRY and CDR2 SYGVKD. V lost 6 bases to trimming and J lost 5 bases; unmatched junction nucleotides: 2. CDR3 sequence (DNA): TGTGCCATCAGATGGGACAGGGATAATTCACCCCTCCACTTT. Amino acid sequence: CAIRWDRDNSPLHF.

V gene TRBV18 combines with J gene TRBJ2-7; D might be TRBD1 (6 bases). Germline V gene data show CDR1 as KGHSH and CDR2 as LQKENI. With 4 bases removed from V and 4 bases from J, the gap between germline ends came to 8 bases. The CDR3 is made up of 12 amino acids. The CDR3 DNA reads as TGTGCCAGCTCACAAGGACAGTACGAGCAGTACTTC. Translation gives CASSQGQYEQYF.

This chain uses TRBV3-1 (or the pseudogene TRBV3-2) with TRBJ1-4, with a weak D call TRBD1 (5 bases). This CDR3 region has 14 residues. The V and J ends lost 4 bases and 2 bases respectively, with 8 bases between them. Germline V gene sequence: CDR1 LGHDT, CDR2 YNNKEL (reference sequence). The CDR3 spells CASSPTATNEKLFF. The CDR3 DNA reads TGTGCCAGCAGCCCGACAGCCACTAATGAAAAACTGTTTTTT.

The chain has TRBV4-1 and TRBJ2-7, with D possibly matching TRBD1 (5 bases). Trimming removed 8 bases at V and 3 bases at J, with 14 bases between. Germline lookup yields CDR1 MGHRA and CDR2 YSYEKL. This CDR3 is 13 amino acids long. The CDR3 region is CASAPPGRYEQYF. The DNA of the CDR3 is TGCGCCAGCGCCCCACCAGGGCGCTACGAGCAGTACTTC.

With respect to this clone: The identical CDR3 is also encoded by other nucleotide sequences in the sample. The chain employs TRBV12-5 and TRBJ2-6; D ambiguous. With 6 bases removed from V and 0 bases from J, the gap between germline ends came to 3 bases. The CDR3 loop spans 13 amino acids. From germline, CDR1 is LGHNT and CDR2 FRNRAP. The CDR3 DNA reads TGTGCTAGTGGGAGCTCTGGGGCCAACGTCCTGACTTTC. Its protein product is CASGSSGANVLTF.